This TCR beta chain was found in a study of immune evolution from preneoplasia to lung adenocarcinoma. Findings and limits, study-wide: Top clone frequencies peaked in normal lung, apparently declining through invasive adenocarcinoma. Clonality was highest in normal lung, lower in later-stage lesions apparently.

Germline assignment: CDR1 LNHDA and CDR2 SQIVND (reference sequence). V was shortened by 5 bases and J by 3 bases, with 17 bases between the two germline ends. The CDR3 loop spans 16 amino acids. Two lung cancer pathologists independently confirmed each histologic diagnosis. Details on this clone: The antigen is unknown.

The assay was immunoSEQ multiplex PCR, and TCRdb's table has in-frame clones only and misses some. The sample contains about 5,600 clones, about 73% of which appear only once. The TCR comes from a person aged 55-80 years with lung adenocarcinoma. Sequences were obtained from FFPE lung adenocarcinoma in situ tissue. The V gene is TRBV19, the J gene TRBJ2-4, with D possibly being TRBD1 (6 bases). The CDR3 region is CASSPRDTMGKNIQYF. The CDR3 coding sequence is TGTGCCAGTAGTCCCCGGGACACCATGGGCAAAAACATTCAGTACTTC.